Listed below are T cell receptor beta chains from one sample, sequenced in a study of cytomegalovirus exposure and HLA in healthy donors. Sequenced by immunoSEQ multiplex PCR; TCRdb stores in-frame clones only, minus some. Of more than 250,000 clones in the sample, 90% were seen once. Sequenced sample: PBMCs. The origin of the receptors is a woman aged 30 to 39 in good health and CMV-seronegative. CDR3s include the opening cysteine and the closing phenylalanine or tryptophan. Fields, in order: clone size, V gene, J gene, D gene, CDR3 DNA, CDR3 protein. A D gene is named only where the DNA matches it firmly. Part of the rows lack a size; the others show once, few, many or a class for expanded clones.

abundance: NA; v_gene: TRBV2; j_gene: TRBJ2-1; d_gene: TRBD2; CDR3nt: TGTGCCAGCGGCGGACTAGCGGGAGCAGGGAATGAGCAGTTCTTC; CDR3aa: CASGGLAGAGNEQFF
abundance: NA; v_gene: TRBV7-8; j_gene: TRBJ2-7; d_gene: TRBD1; CDR3nt: TGTGCCAGCAGCTTAGTCGAGACAGGGGACGAGCAGTACTTC; CDR3aa: CASSLVETGDEQYF
abundance: NA; v_gene: TRBV28; j_gene: TRBJ1-5; d_gene: NA; CDR3nt: TGTGCCAGCAGCCACACAGGTCTTAGCAATCAGCCCCAGCATTTT; CDR3aa: CASSHTGLSNQPQHF
abundance: once; v_gene: TRBV28; j_gene: TRBJ1-1; d_gene: TRBD1; CDR3nt: TGTGCCAGCAGTTCATCCGGGACAGGGGGAACTGAAGCTTTCTTT; CDR3aa: CASSSSGTGGTEAFF
abundance: NA; v_gene: TRBV14; j_gene: TRBJ2-7; d_gene: TRBD2; CDR3nt: TGTGCCAGCAGTCCCGACGGGACAGGTGGACTAGCGGGAGGGCTTTCCAGGGACTACGAGCAGTACTTC; CDR3aa: CASSPDGTGGLAGGLSRDYEQYF
abundance: NA; v_gene: TRBV27; j_gene: TRBJ2-2; d_gene: NA; CDR3nt: TGTGCCAGCAGTTTAGGAGGGGGCCCCGGGGAGCTGTTTTTT; CDR3aa: CASSLGGGPGELFF
abundance: NA; v_gene: TRBV11-3; j_gene: TRBJ2-5; d_gene: NA; CDR3nt: TGTGCCAGCAGCTTAGGGATTTTGACTGATGGGAAGACCCAGTACTTC; CDR3aa: CASSLGILTDGKTQYF
abundance: NA; v_gene: TRBV7-2; j_gene: TRBJ1-4; d_gene: TRBD1; CDR3nt: TGTGCCAGCAGCTCAGGGGGTAGGGGTAATGAAAAACTGTTTTTT; CDR3aa: CASSSGGRGNEKLFF
abundance: NA; v_gene: TRBV27; j_gene: TRBJ2-7; d_gene: TRBD1; CDR3nt: TGTGCCAGCAGTTTTGGACAGGGGAACTACGAGCAGTACTTC; CDR3aa: CASSFGQGNYEQYF
abundance: NA; v_gene: TRBV9; j_gene: TRBJ2-7; d_gene: TRBD2; CDR3nt: TGTGCCAGCAGCGTAACCGGGGGACTAGCGGGAACCTACGAGCAGTACTTC; CDR3aa: CASSVTGGLAGTYEQYF
abundance: NA; v_gene: TRBV4-3; j_gene: TRBJ2-7; d_gene: NA; CDR3nt: TGCGCCAGCAGCAAGAGAGCACAGGTATCTGACGAGCAGTACTTC; CDR3aa: CASSKRAQVSDEQYF
abundance: NA; v_gene: TRBV4-1; j_gene: TRBJ2-5; d_gene: NA; CDR3nt: TGCGCCAGCAGCCAAGATGGGGTAATTGAGACCCAGTACTTC; CDR3aa: CASSQDGVIETQYF
abundance: NA; v_gene: TRBV27; j_gene: TRBJ2-7; d_gene: NA; CDR3nt: TGTGCCAGCAGTTTAGGTTTAGGACAGAGCTACGAGCAGTACTTC; CDR3aa: CASSLGLGQSYEQYF
abundance: NA; v_gene: TRBV5-1; j_gene: TRBJ2-5; d_gene: NA; CDR3nt: TGCGCCAGCAGCCGGGACCGGTCTGGAGAGACCCAGTACTTC; CDR3aa: CASSRDRSGETQYF
abundance: NA; v_gene: TRBV19; j_gene: TRBJ2-2; d_gene: NA; CDR3nt: TGTGCCAGTAGTATCCCGGGTGGACGGACCGGGGAGCTGTTTTTT; CDR3aa: CASSIPGGRTGELFF
abundance: NA; v_gene: TRBV7-9; j_gene: TRBJ1-5; d_gene: TRBD1; CDR3nt: TGTGCCAGCAGCTTCACAGGGGGCAATCAGCCCCAGCATTTT; CDR3aa: CASSFTGGNQPQHF
abundance: NA; v_gene: TRBV6-5; j_gene: TRBJ2-3; d_gene: TRBD2; CDR3nt: TGTGCCTCCAGACTAGCGGGAGGGAAGGATACGCAGTATTTT; CDR3aa: CASRLAGGKDTQYF
abundance: NA; v_gene: TRBV5-5; j_gene: TRBJ2-7; d_gene: NA; CDR3nt: TGTGCCAGCAGCTTGGTGACACCGGGGGAGCAGTACTTC; CDR3aa: CASSLVTPGEQYF
abundance: NA; v_gene: TRBV11-2; j_gene: TRBJ2-6; d_gene: NA; CDR3nt: TGTGCCAGCAGCCCGAGAGGGTCTCTAAGCTCTGGGGCCAACGTCCTGACTTTC; CDR3aa: CASSPRGSLSSGANVLTF
abundance: NA; v_gene: TRBV27; j_gene: TRBJ1-6; d_gene: TRBD1; CDR3nt: TGTGCCAGCAGTTTTGCGACAGGGGGGTCACCCCTCCACTTT; CDR3aa: CASSFATGGSPLHF
abundance: few; v_gene: TRBV9; j_gene: TRBJ2-2; d_gene: NA; CDR3nt: TGTGCCAGCAGCGTAGTGGCCGGGGAGCTGTTTTTT; CDR3aa: CASSVVAGELFF
abundance: once; v_gene: TRBV5-1; j_gene: TRBJ2-2; d_gene: NA; CDR3nt: TGCGCCAGCAGCTCCACGACAGGATCCACCGGGGAGCTGTTTTTT; CDR3aa: CASSSTTGSTGELFF
abundance: NA; v_gene: TRBV28; j_gene: TRBJ2-7; d_gene: TRBD2; CDR3nt: TGTGCCAGCAGTTCCATAGCGGGGGTGAGCGAGCAGTACTTC; CDR3aa: CASSSIAGVSEQYF
abundance: NA; v_gene: TRBV7-2; j_gene: TRBJ2-7; d_gene: NA; CDR3nt: TGTGCCAGCAGCTTTACCTACGAGCAGTACTTC; CDR3aa: CASSFTYEQYF
abundance: NA; v_gene: TRBV7-2; j_gene: TRBJ2-4; d_gene: TRBD2; CDR3nt: TGTGCCAGCAGCTTAGCGGGGCTAGCGGGAGGGCCGGGAAACATTCAGTACTTC; CDR3aa: CASSLAGLAGGPGNIQYF
abundance: NA; v_gene: TRBV5-1; j_gene: TRBJ2-5; d_gene: TRBD1; CDR3nt: TGCGCCAGCAGCGATAGACAGGGATGGTTGGTTATTGGAGAGACCCAGTACTTC; CDR3aa: CASSDRQGWLVIGETQYF
abundance: NA; v_gene: TRBV28; j_gene: TRBJ2-1; d_gene: TRBD1; CDR3nt: TGTGCCAGCAGTGCTTACAGGGGCTTCTACAATGAGCAGTTCTTC; CDR3aa: CASSAYRGFYNEQFF
abundance: NA; v_gene: TRBV28; j_gene: TRBJ2-7; d_gene: NA; CDR3nt: TGTGCCAGCAGTTTCCTAAGGCTTGACAATAACAGGATACGTCCGTACGAGCAGTACTTC; CDR3aa: CASSFLRLDNNRIRPYEQYF
abundance: NA; v_gene: TRBV28; j_gene: TRBJ2-2; d_gene: NA; CDR3nt: TGTGCCAGCAGTTTGGTCCCAGGTCCGAGGCCCGGGGAGCTGTTTTTT; CDR3aa: CASSLVPGPRPGELFF
abundance: NA; v_gene: TRBV4-1; j_gene: TRBJ2-7; d_gene: TRBD1; CDR3nt: TGCGCCAGCAGCTCAGGGGGCTACGAGCAGTACTTC; CDR3aa: CASSSGGYEQYF
abundance: once; v_gene: TRBV7-2; j_gene: TRBJ2-7; d_gene: TRBD1; CDR3nt: TGTGCCAGCAGCTTAGAACCGGGACAGTACTACGAGCAGTACTTC; CDR3aa: CASSLEPGQYYEQYF
abundance: NA; v_gene: TRBV15; j_gene: TRBJ2-7; d_gene: NA; CDR3nt: TGTGCCACCAGCAGGAACACTGCTACCTACGAGCAGTACTTC; CDR3aa: CATSRNTATYEQYF
abundance: NA; v_gene: TRBV12-5; j_gene: TRBJ2-7; d_gene: TRBD2; CDR3nt: TGTGCTAGTGGTTTGGGACTAGCGGGAGTTGAGCAGTACTTC; CDR3aa: CASGLGLAGVEQYF
abundance: NA; v_gene: TRBV28; j_gene: TRBJ2-3; d_gene: TRBD2; CDR3nt: TGTGCCAGCAGTTTGTGGGAGGGCCCTGCGGATACGCAGTATTTT; CDR3aa: CASSLWEGPADTQYF
abundance: NA; v_gene: TRBV4-3; j_gene: TRBJ2-7; d_gene: TRBD1; CDR3nt: TGCGCCAGCAGCCAAGATGGACAGGATTCAGCCTACGAGCAGTACTTC; CDR3aa: CASSQDGQDSAYEQYF
abundance: once; v_gene: TRBV19; j_gene: TRBJ2-7; d_gene: NA; CDR3nt: TGTGCCAGTAGTATTATGACTAGCTCCTACGAGCAGTACTTC; CDR3aa: CASSIMTSSYEQYF
abundance: NA; v_gene: TRBV27; j_gene: TRBJ1-2; d_gene: TRBD1; CDR3nt: TGTGCCAGCAGTTTATCCCTGACAGGGATCCCCTATGGCTACACCTTC; CDR3aa: CASSLSLTGIPYGYTF
abundance: NA; v_gene: TRBV5-8; j_gene: TRBJ1-3; d_gene: NA; CDR3nt: TGTGCCAGCAGCCCGGGGTCCTCTGGAAACACCATATATTTT; CDR3aa: CASSPGSSGNTIYF
abundance: NA; v_gene: TRBV27; j_gene: TRBJ2-2; d_gene: TRBD2; CDR3nt: TGTGCCAGCAGTTATCATATGGGGAGCGGGGGGTCTTCCGGGGAGCTGTTTTTT; CDR3aa: CASSYHMGSGGSSGELFF
abundance: NA; v_gene: TRBV7-2; j_gene: TRBJ1-5; d_gene: NA; CDR3nt: TGTGCCAGCAGCATTAGTTCAGGGGGCAATCAGCCCCAGCATTTT; CDR3aa: CASSISSGGNQPQHF
abundance: NA; v_gene: TRBV28; j_gene: TRBJ2-1; d_gene: TRBD2; CDR3nt: TGTGCCAGCAGACCAGGACTAGCGGGAGGGCTTCCTACCGGCTCCTACAATGAGCAGTTCTTC; CDR3aa: CASRPGLAGGLPTGSYNEQFF
abundance: once; v_gene: TRBV9; j_gene: TRBJ2-7; d_gene: TRBD2; CDR3nt: TGTGCCAGCAGCTCCTCGGGACTAGCGGATTACGAGCAGTACTTC; CDR3aa: CASSSSGLADYEQYF
abundance: few; v_gene: TRBV18; j_gene: TRBJ2-2; d_gene: TRBD1; CDR3nt: TGTGCCAGCTCACGGGACAGGGGCACCGGGGAGCTGTTTTTT; CDR3aa: CASSRDRGTGELFF
abundance: NA; v_gene: TRBV28; j_gene: TRBJ1-5; d_gene: NA; CDR3nt: TGTGCCAGCGCCCCCAGGGGACATGGCAATCAGCCCCAGCATTTT; CDR3aa: CASAPRGHGNQPQHF
abundance: NA; v_gene: TRBV9; j_gene: TRBJ1-5; d_gene: TRBD1; CDR3nt: TGTGCCAGCAGCGTCGGGACAGGGGTGGATCAGCCCCAGCATTTT; CDR3aa: CASSVGTGVDQPQHF
abundance: once; v_gene: TRBV6-1; j_gene: TRBJ2-5; d_gene: NA; CDR3nt: TGTGCCATCCAGCAAGGGGAAGAGACCCAGTACTTC; CDR3aa: CAIQQGEETQYF
abundance: NA; v_gene: TRBV27; j_gene: TRBJ1-5; d_gene: NA; CDR3nt: TGTGCCAGCAGCTGGGGGACTCCCAACGCGGGGAACAATCAGCCCCAGCATTTT; CDR3aa: CASSWGTPNAGNNQPQHF
abundance: NA; v_gene: TRBV28; j_gene: TRBJ2-7; d_gene: TRBD2; CDR3nt: TGTGCCAGCAGTCTCCCCGGAGCGGGAGACTACGAGCAGTACTTC; CDR3aa: CASSLPGAGDYEQYF
abundance: once; v_gene: TRBV4-3; j_gene: TRBJ2-2; d_gene: NA; CDR3nt: TGCGCCAGCAGCCAAGATCTGAGGACCACCGGGGAGCTGTTTTTT; CDR3aa: CASSQDLRTTGELFF
abundance: NA; v_gene: TRBV9; j_gene: TRBJ2-7; d_gene: NA; CDR3nt: TGTGCCAGCAGCCTTGACGGGCAGGGACCCAACTCCTACGAGCAGTACTTC; CDR3aa: CASSLDGQGPNSYEQYF
abundance: NA; v_gene: TRBV5-4; j_gene: TRBJ2-7; d_gene: TRBD1; CDR3nt: TGTGCCAGCAGCCCAACGAGACAGGGCTACGAGCAGTACTTC; CDR3aa: CASSPTRQGYEQYF
abundance: once; v_gene: TRBV14; j_gene: TRBJ2-7; d_gene: NA; CDR3nt: TGTGCCAGCAGCCAATTCGCGGGTGACAGGACCTACGAGCAGTACTTC; CDR3aa: CASSQFAGDRTYEQYF
abundance: NA; v_gene: TRBV29-1; j_gene: TRBJ2-3; d_gene: TRBD2; CDR3nt: TGCAGCGTGTTAGCGGGAGTGGGCACAGATACGCAGTATTTT; CDR3aa: CSVLAGVGTDTQYF
abundance: NA; v_gene: TRBV28; j_gene: TRBJ1-5; d_gene: NA; CDR3nt: TGTGCCAGCAGTCCACACTCGGGGCGGAACAATCAGCCCCAGCATTTT; CDR3aa: CASSPHSGRNNQPQHF
abundance: NA; v_gene: TRBV29-1; j_gene: TRBJ2-5; d_gene: NA; CDR3nt: TGCAGCGTTGTGCGGCCCCTTAAGTCAGAGACCCAGTACTTC; CDR3aa: CSVVRPLKSETQYF
abundance: NA; v_gene: TRBV5-4; j_gene: TRBJ1-4; d_gene: TRBD1; CDR3nt: TGTGCCAGCAGCCTTGACAGGGGTTCGACTAATGAAAAACTGTTTTTT; CDR3aa: CASSLDRGSTNEKLFF
abundance: NA; v_gene: TRBV28; j_gene: TRBJ2-7; d_gene: TRBD1; CDR3nt: TGTGCCAGCAGTGGCCGCGGACAGGGGCAGAGCTCCTACGAGCAGTACTTC; CDR3aa: CASSGRGQGQSSYEQYF
abundance: NA; v_gene: TRBV4-3; j_gene: TRBJ1-1; d_gene: NA; CDR3nt: TGCGCCAGCAGCCAAGACCTAGTATACACTGAAGCTTTCTTT; CDR3aa: CASSQDLVYTEAFF
abundance: NA; v_gene: TRBV28; j_gene: TRBJ1-1; d_gene: NA; CDR3nt: TGTGCCAGCAGTTTCGAATGGGCAGCCGCTAACACTGAAGCTTTCTTT; CDR3aa: CASSFEWAAANTEAFF